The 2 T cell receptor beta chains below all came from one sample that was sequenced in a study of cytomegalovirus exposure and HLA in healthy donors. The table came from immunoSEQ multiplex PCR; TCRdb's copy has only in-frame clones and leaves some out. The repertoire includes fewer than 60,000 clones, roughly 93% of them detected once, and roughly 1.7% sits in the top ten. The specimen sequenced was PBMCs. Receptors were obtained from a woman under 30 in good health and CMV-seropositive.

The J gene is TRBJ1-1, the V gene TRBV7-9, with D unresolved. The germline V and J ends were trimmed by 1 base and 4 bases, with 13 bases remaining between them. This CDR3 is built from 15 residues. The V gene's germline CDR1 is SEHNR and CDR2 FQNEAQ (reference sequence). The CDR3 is CASSLVGGGSTEAFF. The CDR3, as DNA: TGTGCCAGCAGCTTAGTGGGCGGCGGGTCCACTGAAGCTTTCTTT.

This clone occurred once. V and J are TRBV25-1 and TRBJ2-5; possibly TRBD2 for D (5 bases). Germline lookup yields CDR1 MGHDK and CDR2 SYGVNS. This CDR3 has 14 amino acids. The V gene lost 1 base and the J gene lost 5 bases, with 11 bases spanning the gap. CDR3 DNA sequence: TGTGCCAGCAGTGAATTCGGGGATCCCGAGACCCAGTACTTC. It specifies CASSEFGDPETQYF.